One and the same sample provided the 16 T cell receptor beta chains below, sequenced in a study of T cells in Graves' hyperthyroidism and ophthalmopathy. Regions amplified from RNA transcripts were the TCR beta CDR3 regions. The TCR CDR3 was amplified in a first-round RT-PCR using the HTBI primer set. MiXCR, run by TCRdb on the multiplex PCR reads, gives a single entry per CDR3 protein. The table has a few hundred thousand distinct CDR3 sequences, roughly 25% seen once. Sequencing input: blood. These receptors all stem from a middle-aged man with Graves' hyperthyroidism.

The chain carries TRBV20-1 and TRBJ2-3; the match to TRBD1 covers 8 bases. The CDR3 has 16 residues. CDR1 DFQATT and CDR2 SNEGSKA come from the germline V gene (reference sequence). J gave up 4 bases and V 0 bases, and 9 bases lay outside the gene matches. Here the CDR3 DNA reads TGCAGTGCTAGAGATTCTGGACAGGGAGTAGCAGATACGCAGTATTTT. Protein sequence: CSARDSGQGVADTQYF.

The CDR3 spells CSAGTTNTGELFF. In DNA, the CDR3 is TGCAGTGCCGGGACAACGAACACCGGGGAGCTGTTTTTT. This chain uses TRBV20-1 with TRBJ2-2; maybe TRBD1 (6 bases). Germline CDR1 DFQATT, CDR2 SNEGSKA (reference sequence). This CDR3 spans 13 amino acids. V shed 6 bases and J shed 0 bases, with 8 bases lying between them.

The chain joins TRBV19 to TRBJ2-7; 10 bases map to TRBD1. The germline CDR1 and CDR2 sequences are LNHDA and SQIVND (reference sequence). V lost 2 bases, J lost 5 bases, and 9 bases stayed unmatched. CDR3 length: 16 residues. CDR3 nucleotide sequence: TGTGCCAGTAGTATATACTCCGGACAGGGGGGAAACGAGCAGTACTTC. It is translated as CASSIYSGQGGNEQYF.

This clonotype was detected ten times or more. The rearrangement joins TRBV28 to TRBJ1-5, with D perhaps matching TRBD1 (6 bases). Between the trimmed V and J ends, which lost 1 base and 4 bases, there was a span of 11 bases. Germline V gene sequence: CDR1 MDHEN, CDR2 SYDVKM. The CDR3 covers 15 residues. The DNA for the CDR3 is TGTGCCAGCAGTTTATCGCGGACAGTTAATCAGCCCCAGCATTTT. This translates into CASSLSRTVNQPQHF.

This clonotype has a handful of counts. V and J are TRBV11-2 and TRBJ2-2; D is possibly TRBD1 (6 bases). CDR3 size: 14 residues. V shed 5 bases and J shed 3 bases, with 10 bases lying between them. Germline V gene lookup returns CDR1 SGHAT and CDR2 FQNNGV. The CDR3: CASSMSGDTGELFF. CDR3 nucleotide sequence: TGTGCCAGCAGCATGTCAGGGGACACCGGGGAGCTGTTTTTT.

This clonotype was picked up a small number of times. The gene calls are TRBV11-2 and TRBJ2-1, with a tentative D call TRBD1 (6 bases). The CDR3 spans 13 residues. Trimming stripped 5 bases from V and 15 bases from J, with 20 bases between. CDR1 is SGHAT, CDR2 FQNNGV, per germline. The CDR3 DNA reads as TGTGCCAGCAGCCTAAGGACAGAAACCCGGGGGTTCTTC. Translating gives CASSLRTETRGFF.

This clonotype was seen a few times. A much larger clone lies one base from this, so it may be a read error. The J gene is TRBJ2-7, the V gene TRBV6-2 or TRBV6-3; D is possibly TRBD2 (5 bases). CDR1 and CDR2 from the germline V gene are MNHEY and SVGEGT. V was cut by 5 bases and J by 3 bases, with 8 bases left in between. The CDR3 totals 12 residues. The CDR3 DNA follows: TGTGCCAGCAGTGTTGAGGGCTACGAGCAGTACTTC. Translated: CASSVEGYEQYF.

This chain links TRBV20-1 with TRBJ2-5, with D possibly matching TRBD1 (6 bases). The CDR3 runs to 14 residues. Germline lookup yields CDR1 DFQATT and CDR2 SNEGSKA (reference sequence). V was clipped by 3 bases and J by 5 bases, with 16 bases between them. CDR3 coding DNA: TGCAGTGCTAGCAGGGGCGGTAATAAGGAGACCCAGTACTTC. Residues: CSASRGGNKETQYF.

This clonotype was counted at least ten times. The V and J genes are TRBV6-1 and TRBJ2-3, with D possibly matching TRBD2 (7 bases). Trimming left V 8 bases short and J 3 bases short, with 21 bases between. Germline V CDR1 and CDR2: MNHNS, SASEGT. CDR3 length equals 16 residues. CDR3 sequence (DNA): TGTGCCAGCGGGGGAAAGGGGGGAGGGTGGACAGATACGCAGTATTTT. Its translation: CASGGKGGGWTDTQYF.

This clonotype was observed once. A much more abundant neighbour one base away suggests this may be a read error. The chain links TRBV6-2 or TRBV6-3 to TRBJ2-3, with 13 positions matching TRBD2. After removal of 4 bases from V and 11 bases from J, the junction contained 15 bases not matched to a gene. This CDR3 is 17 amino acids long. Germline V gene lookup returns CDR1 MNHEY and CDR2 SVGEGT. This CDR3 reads CASSSRAGTSGINRQYF. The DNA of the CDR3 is TGTGCCAGCAGTTCCCGCGCAGGGACTAGCGGGATAAATAGGCAGTATTTT.

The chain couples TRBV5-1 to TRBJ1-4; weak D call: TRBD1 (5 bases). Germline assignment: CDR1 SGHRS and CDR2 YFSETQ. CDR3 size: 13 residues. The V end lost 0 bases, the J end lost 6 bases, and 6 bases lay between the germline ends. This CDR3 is CASSLGGDEKLFF. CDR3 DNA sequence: TGCGCCAGCAGCTTGGGGGGGGATGAAAAACTGTTTTTT.

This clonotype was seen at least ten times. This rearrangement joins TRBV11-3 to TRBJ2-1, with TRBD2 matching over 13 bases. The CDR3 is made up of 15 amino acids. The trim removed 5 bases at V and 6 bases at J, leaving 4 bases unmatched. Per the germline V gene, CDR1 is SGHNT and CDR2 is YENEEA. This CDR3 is CASSKGLAGTNEQFF. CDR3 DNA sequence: TGTGCCAGCAGCAAGGGACTAGCGGGAACCAATGAGCAGTTCTTC.

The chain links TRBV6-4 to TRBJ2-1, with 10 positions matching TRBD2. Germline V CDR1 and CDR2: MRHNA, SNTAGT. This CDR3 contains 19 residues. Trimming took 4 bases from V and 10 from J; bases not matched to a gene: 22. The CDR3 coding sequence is TGTGCCAGCAGTGGGATGAGCGTCGAAATACCAGCGGGAGGGTTGGAGCAGTTCTTC. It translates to CASSGMSVEIPAGGLEQFF.

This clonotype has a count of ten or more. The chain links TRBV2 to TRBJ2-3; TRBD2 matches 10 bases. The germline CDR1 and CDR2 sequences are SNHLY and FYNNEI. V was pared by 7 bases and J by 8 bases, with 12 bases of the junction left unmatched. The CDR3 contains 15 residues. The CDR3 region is CASKSQTSGRATQYF. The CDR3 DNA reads TGTGCCAGCAAGAGTCAAACGAGCGGGAGGGCTACGCAGTATTTT. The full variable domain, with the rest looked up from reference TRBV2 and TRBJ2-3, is EPEVTQTPSHQVTQMGQEVILRCVPISNHLYFYWYRQILGQKVEFLVSFYNNEISEKSEIFDDQFSVERPDGSNFTLKIRSTKLEDSAMYFCASKSQTSGRATQYFGPGTRLTVL.

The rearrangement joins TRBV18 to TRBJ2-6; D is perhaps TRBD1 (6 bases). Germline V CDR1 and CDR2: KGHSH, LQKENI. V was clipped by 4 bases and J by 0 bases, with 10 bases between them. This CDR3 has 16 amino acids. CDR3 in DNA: TGTGCCAGCTCACTGACGGGACACTCTGGGGCCAACGTCCTGACTTTC. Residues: CASSLTGHSGANVLTF.

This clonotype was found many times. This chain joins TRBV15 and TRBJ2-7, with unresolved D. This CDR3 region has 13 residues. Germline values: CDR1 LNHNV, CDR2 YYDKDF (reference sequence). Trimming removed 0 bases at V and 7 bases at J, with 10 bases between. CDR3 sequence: CATSRDRFREQYF. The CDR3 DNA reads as TGTGCCACCAGCAGAGATCGGTTTAGGGAGCAGTACTTC.